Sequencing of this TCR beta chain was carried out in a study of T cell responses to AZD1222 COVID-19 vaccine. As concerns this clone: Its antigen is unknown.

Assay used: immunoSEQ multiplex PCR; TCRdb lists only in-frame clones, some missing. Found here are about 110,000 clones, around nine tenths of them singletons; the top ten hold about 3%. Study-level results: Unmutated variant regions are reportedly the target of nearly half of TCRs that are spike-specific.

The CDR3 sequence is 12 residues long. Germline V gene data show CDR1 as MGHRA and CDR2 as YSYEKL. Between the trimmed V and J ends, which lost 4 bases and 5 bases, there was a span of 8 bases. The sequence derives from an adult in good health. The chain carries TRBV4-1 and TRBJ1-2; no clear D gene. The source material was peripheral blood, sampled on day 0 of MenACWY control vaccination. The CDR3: CASSLGSYGYTF. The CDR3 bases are TGCGCCAGCAGCCTCGGTTCGTATGGCTACACCTTC.